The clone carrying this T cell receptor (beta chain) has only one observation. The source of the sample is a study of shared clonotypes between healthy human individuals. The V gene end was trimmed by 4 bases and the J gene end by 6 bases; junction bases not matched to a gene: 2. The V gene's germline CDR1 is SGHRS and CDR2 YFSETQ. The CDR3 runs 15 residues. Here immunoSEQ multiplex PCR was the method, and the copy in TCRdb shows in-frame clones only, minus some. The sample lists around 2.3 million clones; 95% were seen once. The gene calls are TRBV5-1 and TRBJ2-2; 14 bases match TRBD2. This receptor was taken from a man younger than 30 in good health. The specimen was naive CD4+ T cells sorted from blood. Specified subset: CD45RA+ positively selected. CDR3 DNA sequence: TGCGCCAGCAGCGGGACTAGCGGGAGCTCCGGGGAGCTGTTTTTT. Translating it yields CASSGTSGSSGELFF.